Listed below are T cell receptor beta chains from one sample, sequenced in a study of human T cells and chemical hapten exposure. TCRdb processed the RACE reads anew with MiXCR; each CDR3 protein has one entry. The data contain roughly 190,000 distinct CDR3 sequences, 20% to 25% of them singletons. This material consisted of whole blood, taken in connection with sensitization to the hapten diphenylcyclopropenone (DPC). These receptors all stem from a woman between 50 and 59 years old with alopecia areata. Some clones in this sample may be carry-over from other donors' samples. Each CDR3 is given with its conserved first and last residue.

>TRBV7-9|TRBJ1-1
CASSLEAAGTEAFF
>TRBV13|TRBJ1-4
CASSLTGTLIENEKLFF
>TRBV7-9|TRBJ1-1
CASRDQGGTEAFF
>TRBV4-1|TRBJ2-7
CASREGVAASYEQYF
>TRBV20-1|TRBJ1-3
CSARDFRDRSYTGNTIYF
>TRBV7-9|TRBJ2-3
CASSLSSGSTDTQYF
>TRBV5-1|TRBJ2-1
CASSFDRAQGNEQFF
>TRBV29-1|TRBJ2-1
CSVGGRAYNEQFF
>TRBV5-6|TRBJ2-7
CASSLLVTASGATYEQYF
>TRBV29-1|TRBJ2-7
CSVEEVPHEQYF
>TRBV11-2|TRBJ1-1
CASSLDHGGMAEAFF